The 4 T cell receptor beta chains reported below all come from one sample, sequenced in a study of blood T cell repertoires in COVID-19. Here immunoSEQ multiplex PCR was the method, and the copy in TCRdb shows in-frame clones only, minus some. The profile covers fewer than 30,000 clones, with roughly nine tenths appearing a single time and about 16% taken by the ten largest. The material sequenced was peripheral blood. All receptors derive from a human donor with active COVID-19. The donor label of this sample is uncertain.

The CDR3 region has the DNA TGTGCCAGCAGCCTTACAGGGGGCACTGAAGCTTTCTTT. Encoded protein: CASSLTGGTEAFF. The chain combines TRBV3-1 (or the pseudogene TRBV3-2) with TRBJ1-1, with 8 nucleotides matching TRBD1. Germline values: CDR1 LGHDT, CDR2 YNNKEL (reference sequence). CDR3 length equals 13 residues. The V gene end was trimmed by 4 bases and the J gene end by 4 bases; junction bases not matched to a gene: 2.

The CDR3 DNA reads TGTGCCAGCAGGATCCCACTCGGGGACAATGAGCAGTTCTTC. Translated: CASRIPLGDNEQFF. The chain combines TRBV7-9 with TRBJ2-1; a possible D gene is TRBD2 (5 bases). Between the trimmed V and J ends, which lost 6 bases and 5 bases, there was a span of 14 bases. Looked up from germline, CDR1 is SEHNR and CDR2 is FQNEAQ (reference sequence). This CDR3 has 14 residues.

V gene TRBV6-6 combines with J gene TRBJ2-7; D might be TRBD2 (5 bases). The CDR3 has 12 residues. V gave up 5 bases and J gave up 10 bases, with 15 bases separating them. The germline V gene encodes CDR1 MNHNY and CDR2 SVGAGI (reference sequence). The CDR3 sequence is CASSPDGGYQYF. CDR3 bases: TGTGCCAGCAGTCCCGACGGCGGGTACCAGTACTTC.

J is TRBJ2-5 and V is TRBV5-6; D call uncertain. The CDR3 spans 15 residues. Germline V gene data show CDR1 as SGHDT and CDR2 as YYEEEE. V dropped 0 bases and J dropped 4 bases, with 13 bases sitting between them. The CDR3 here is CASSLDSTGGETQYF. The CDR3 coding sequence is TGTGCCAGCAGCTTGGACTCGACCGGCGGAGAGACCCAGTACTTC.